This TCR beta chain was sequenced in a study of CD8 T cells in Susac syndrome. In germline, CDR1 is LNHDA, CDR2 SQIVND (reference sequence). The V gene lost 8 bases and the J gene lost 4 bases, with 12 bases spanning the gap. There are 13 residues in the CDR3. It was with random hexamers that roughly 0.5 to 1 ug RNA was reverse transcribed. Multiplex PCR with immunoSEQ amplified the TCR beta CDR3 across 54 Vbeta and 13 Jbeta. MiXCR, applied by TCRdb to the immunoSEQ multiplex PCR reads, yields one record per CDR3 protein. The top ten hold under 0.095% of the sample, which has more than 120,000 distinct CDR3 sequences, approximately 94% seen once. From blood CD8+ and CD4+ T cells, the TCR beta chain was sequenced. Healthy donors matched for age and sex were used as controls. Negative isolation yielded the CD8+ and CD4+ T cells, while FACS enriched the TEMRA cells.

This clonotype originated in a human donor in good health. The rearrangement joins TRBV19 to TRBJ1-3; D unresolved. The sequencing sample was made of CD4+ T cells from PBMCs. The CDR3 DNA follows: TGTGCCAGTCCCGGACCGTACGGAAACACCATATATTTT. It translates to CASPGPYGNTIYF. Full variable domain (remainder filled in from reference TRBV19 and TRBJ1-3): DGGITQSPKYLFRKEGQNVTLSCEQNLNHDAMYWYRQDPGQGLRLIYYSQIVNDFQKGDIAEGYSVSREKKESFPLTVTSAQKNPTAFYLCASPGPYGNTIYFGEGSWLTVV.